What follows describes a single TCR beta chain. Its specific antigen is unknown. It has no much larger one-base neighbor in the sample; base qualities were not kept. This specimen comes from a study of blood T cells in healthy people across ages (dated by TCRdb to 2013 to 2016). General notes on the study: In model experiments, template switching captured about one uniquely barcoded TCR beta cDNA molecule for every two T cells. The study measured age-related changes in TCR beta repertoire diversity using deep sequencing normalized with unique cDNA molecular identifiers. For two donors (one aged 18 to 29 and one aged 80 or older), the study analyzed two additional independent replicas of 1 million unique cDNA reads from the same blood draw. Donors were grouped into four age groups: young (average roughly 17 years), middle-aged (approximately 41), aged (around 62) and long-lived (approximately 82). On the study overall, not on this receptor specifically: Bulk unsorted PBMC profiling prevented conclusive comparison of naive and antigen-experienced compartments. Compared with the aged group, the long-lived group had more naive CD4+ T cells, fewer expanded clones and increased TCR diversity, suggesting age selection. Estimates of total diversity from one million sequenced T cells were regarded as lower bounds and underestimates. Observed TCR beta diversity per million T cells fell roughly linearly with age, and a significant reduction was already apparent by age around 36. Observed TCR beta diversity correlated strongly with the percentage of naive T cells measured by flow cytometry. The CMV infection status of donors was not known, potentially confounding age-related changes in expanded clonotypes.

The donors were 40 or so Caucasian individuals from Russia, aged about 6 to 95 years, who were systemically healthy. Each donor gave around 9.8 milliliters of peripheral blood, collected into EDTA-treated Vacutainer tubes. PBMCs were isolated by Ficoll-Paque density-gradient centrifugation, with at least 7 million obtained per sample. Trizol reagent was used to extract total RNA from PBMCs, with at least 5 micrograms per sample. Naive CD45RAhigh/CD27high T cell percentages were measured by flow cytometry on a PBMC aliquot from every donor. The method was 5' RACE. Instrument used: Illumina HiSeq 2500. A second PCR of about 7 to 12 cycles was run with a J-beta primer mix and a sample-barcoded 5' primer. Each TCR beta cDNA molecule received a unique molecular identifier from a template-switch 5' adaptor carrying 12 random nucleotides. Each sample yielded at least 3 million CDR3-containing paired-end reads. First-strand cDNA was synthesized from all RNA with the Mint cDNA synthesis kit, primed by a TRBC-specific oligonucleotide. Following uracil-DNA glycosylase treatment, a first 18-cycle PCR with universal primers M1SS and BC2_uni_R was performed on all cDNA. For the original study's pipeline: For normalization, 1 million high-quality reads were randomly selected from each sample, with every read carrying a distinct molecular identifier. Reads sharing molecular identifiers were discarded rather than binned into consensus sequences. CDR3 identification, clonotype clustering and error correction used MiTCR with a Q25 quality threshold and the strictest error-elimination algorithm. A nonparametric unseen species model with Euler transformation was used to estimate lower-bound total TCR beta diversity. TCRdb trimmed the raw reads at Q25, called clones with MiXCR and kept productive beta chains. Each record represents a unique CDR3 protein, reported with the most common genes and DNA among its rows. The V and J calls and clone size come from TCRdb's table, not from the authors' own analysis. A total of around 990,000 distinct CDR3 sequences appear in this sample, under 30% of them only once. About 0.69% of the sample is in the top ten clones.

CDR1 ENHRY and CDR2 SYGVKD were looked up in the germline V gene. CDR3 length: 13 amino acids, cysteine to phenylalanine. Only the CDR3 DNA stays, 39 bases, in frame from base 1. The sample was also linked to a second study, of T cells of mothers and their children. That second publication adds: Nine systemically healthy Caucasian individuals served as donors, namely three mothers together with their six children. cDNA synthesis consumed the entire amount of extracted RNA, loaded at approximately 1.6 ug RNA in each 15 ul reaction. In the second PCR, sample barcodes and 2-4 random nucleotides were introduced via the M1S primer. Each mother yielded over 10 million TCR beta CDR3 reads and each child 3 million or so reads. Thymic selection similarly shapes TCR recombination output in related and unrelated pairs, with minor effect from inherited differences. Normalized repertoire overlap was always slightly but never significantly higher in related than unrelated mother-child pairs. Persistent microchimeric T cell clones were not detected, at a sensitivity of around 100 clones per million clonotypes. In the study, deep NGS was used to compare the TCR beta repertoires of mothers and children, and features distinguishing related mother-child pairs from unrelated individuals were sought. Mothers averaged about 37 +/- 4 years of age and children averaged around 10 +/- 4 years. After adapters were ligated using NEBNext reagents, the libraries underwent 100+100 nt paired-end sequencing on an Illumina HiSeq 2000. To prevent cross-contamination, the mother and child libraries were prepared one month apart and sequenced in separate runs. For each donor, somewhere between 500,000 and 2,000,000 distinct TCR beta clonotypes were identified. Naive TCR beta clonotypes were estimated from low-frequency clonotypes matched to each donor's FACS-determined naive share, without sorting.

The TCR originated in a girl aged 2-10 years in good health. The chain is encoded by TRBV10-3 joined to TRBJ2-5; perhaps TRBD1 is the D gene, with 6 bases matching. The J call is uncertain, as TRBJ2-7 better fits the DNA end. The material sequenced was blood. The bases are TGTGCCATTGAAGACAGGAGTTCCTACGAGCAGTACTTC. Its amino acids are CAIEDRSSYEQYF.